This T cell receptor (beta chain) was recovered during a study of cytomegalovirus exposure and HLA in healthy donors. Study-wide findings and caveats: Researchers reported that a few CMV-associated chains were confirmed in vitro as CMV antigen-specific. TCR beta V- and J-gene trimming, according to a later analysis, was linked to a missense DCLRE1C variant. The authors later found HLA-associated TCR beta chains more clonally expanded than equally common others.

Between the trimmed V and J ends, which lost 5 bases and 0 bases, there was a span of 17 bases. CDR1 and CDR2 (germline): SGHDN, FVKESK. CDR3 length: 16 amino acids. The PCR ran on 60 Vbeta and 13 Jbeta primers. This table comes from immunoSEQ multiplex PCR, and its TCRdb copy is limited to in-frame clones, with some not included. The table includes some 200,000 clones, under 85% detected once. Turning to this clone: Antigen unknown.

Sequenced input: PBMCs. The genes are TRBV14 and TRBJ2-7, with a possible D match to TRBD2 (5 bases). The TCR was taken from a man aged 50 to 59 in good health and CMV-seronegative. CDR3 nucleotide sequence: TGTGCCAGCAGCGCTTTTAGCGCGTCTTCCTCCTACGAGCAGTACTTC. Translating gives CASSAFSASSSYEQYF.